This T cell receptor beta chain comes out of a study of cytomegalovirus exposure and HLA in healthy donors. Study-level findings and limits: Reported results showed that the classifier diagnosed cytomegalovirus status with high specificity and sensitivity. Researchers left out some V segments, among them TRBV6-2 and TRBV6-3, as indistinguishable.

The CDR3 spans 15 residues. CDR1 is MNHEY, CDR2 SMNVEV, per germline (reference sequence). The V and J ends lost 5 bases and 5 bases respectively, with 18 bases between them. Primers for the PCR totalled 60 Vbeta and 13 Jbeta. TCRdb keeps only in-frame clones here, not all; method: immunoSEQ multiplex PCR. The table lists approximately 100,000 clones. With respect to this clone: The antigen is not known.

The receptor was isolated from a man between 50 and 59 years old in good health and CMV-seropositive. Material for sequencing was PBMCs. V usage is TRBV27 and J usage is TRBJ1-1, with D possibly matching TRBD1 (6 bases). The CDR3 loop is CASSLLQGSPTEAFF. In DNA, the CDR3 is TGTGCCAGCAGTCTCCTACAGGGCAGCCCTACTGAAGCTTTCTTT.